A single sample is the source of the 23 T cell receptor beta chains below, sequenced in a study of CXCR3-negative and CXCR3-positive naive CD8 T cells. Each TRB cDNA library was prepared by 5' RACE (with UMI labels). TCRdb processed the 5' RACE reads again and assigns one entry to each CDR3 protein, with no DNA. This sample's clone table lists about 43,000 distinct CDR3 sequences. Sequencing used memory CD8+ T cells from blood. These receptors were taken from a human donor in good health. Some clones in this sample may be carry-over from other donors' samples.

This rearrangement joins TRBV28 to TRBJ2-3. This CDR3 has 14 amino acids. Germline CDR1 is MDHEN and CDR2 is SYDVKM. The CDR3 protein is CASSIGPGTDTQYF.

The chain uses TRBV29-1 and TRBJ1-5. The CDR3 spans 13 residues. From germline, CDR1 is SQVTM and CDR2 ANQGSEA. This CDR3 is CSVVLGMGQPQHF.

The CDR3 sequence: CASSPSEIYDEQFF. The genes are TRBV12-3 or TRBV12-4 and TRBJ2-1; there is no DNA to check the TCRdb D call of TRBD2. The CDR3 runs 14 residues.

Here the CDR3 reads CATSEYIDSPLHF. The chain uses TRBV5-1 and TRBJ1-6. Germline assignment: CDR1 SGHRS and CDR2 YFSETQ. This CDR3 is 13 amino acids long.

This rearrangement joins TRBV10-1 to TRBJ2-1. CDR3 size: 15 residues. CDR1 and CDR2 from the germline V gene are WNHNN and SYGVQD (reference sequence). CDR3: CASSQGSNSYNEQFF.

J is TRBJ2-1 and V is TRBV15. CDR1 is LNHNV and CDR2 is YYDKDF in the germline V gene (reference sequence). The CDR3 has 14 residues. Here the CDR3 reads CATSRDLGYNEQFF.

This rearrangement joins TRBV7-8 to TRBJ2-7. The germline V gene encodes CDR1 SGHVS and CDR2 FQNEAQ. CDR3 size: 14 residues. The CDR3: CASSLNVRSTEQYF.

Here the CDR3 reads CASQSSGGFSDTQYF. The V and J genes are TRBV12-3 or TRBV12-4 and TRBJ2-3; with no DNA, the TCRdb D assignment of TRBD1 cannot be verified. The CDR3 has 15 residues.

The chain has TRBV6-2 or TRBV6-3 and TRBJ1-5; TCRdb calls TRBD1, which cannot be checked without DNA. The CDR3 length is 16 residues. Germline loops: CDR1 MNHEY, CDR2 SVGEGT. Here the CDR3 reads CASSYSRDGGNQPQHF.

The rearrangement links TRBV29-1 to TRBJ2-1; TCRdb's assignment of TRBD2 cannot be checked, as there is no DNA. Germline-derived CDR1 and CDR2 are SQVTM and ANQGSEA. The CDR3 runs to 14 residues. This chain's CDR3 is CSAGTSGGYNEQFF.

The genes are TRBV28 and TRBJ2-3. CDR3 length: 14 residues. Germline V gives CDR1 MDHEN, CDR2 SYDVKM. CDR3 residues: CASRVWRNTDTQYF.

V usage is TRBV19 and J usage is TRBJ2-7; TCRdb reports TRBD2, a call that lacks DNA to check it against. Germline V gives CDR1 LNHDA, CDR2 SQIVND (reference sequence). This CDR3 has 13 amino acids. The CDR3 spells CASALELAYEQYF.

The J gene is TRBJ2-3, the V gene TRBV7-8; without DNA, the TCRdb call of TRBD2 cannot be checked. In germline, CDR1 is SGHVS, CDR2 FQNEAQ. This CDR3 has 15 amino acids. The CDR3 loop is CAGSLVEGSTDTQYF.

The CDR3 spells CATRGPADTGELFF. V and J are TRBV15 and TRBJ2-2; TCRdb proposes TRBD1, but this gene call is untestable without DNA. Germline V CDR1 and CDR2: LNHNV, YYDKDF (reference sequence). The CDR3 length is 14 residues.

The rearrangement joins TRBV20-1 to TRBJ1-1; the D gene TCRdb calls, TRBD1, cannot be checked with no DNA. The CDR3 extends over 13 amino acids. From germline, CDR1 is DFQATT and CDR2 SNEGSKA (reference sequence). CDR3 protein: CSATGTVNTEAFF.

This chain connects TRBV4-2 to TRBJ2-5; the TRBD1 assignment by TCRdb is unverifiable without DNA. The germline V gene encodes CDR1 LGHNA and CDR2 YNFKEQ. The CDR3 is 15 residues long. This chain's CDR3 is CASSQDRGGLETQYF.

By frequency, this clonotype is medium-sized. The V gene is TRBV4-3, the J gene TRBJ2-7; with no DNA, the TCRdb D assignment of TRBD1 cannot be verified. CDR3 length equals 15 residues. The germline V gene encodes CDR1 LGHNA and CDR2 YSLEER. The CDR3 spells CASSQSTGDFYEQYF.

The chain employs TRBV28 and TRBJ2-7; TCRdb lists TRBD1, though no DNA is available to test this call. In germline, CDR1 is MDHEN, CDR2 SYDVKM. The CDR3 totals 15 residues. The CDR3 loop is CASSPRQFRGYEQYF.

The chain uses TRBV9 and TRBJ2-2; TCRdb selects TRBD1, and the lack of DNA leaves this call unchecked. CDR1 and CDR2 from the germline V gene are SGDLS and YYNGEE. This CDR3 region has 17 residues. CDR3 in amino acids: CASSGRDRALRTGELFF.

The chain links TRBV7-6 to TRBJ2-1; TCRdb names TRBD2, which stays unverified in the absence of DNA. The CDR3 contains 15 residues. The germline CDR1 and CDR2 sequences are SGHVS and FNYEAQ. CDR3 protein: CASSLITSGNVEQFF.

The CDR3 loop reads CASSLVGQQMNTEAFF. This chain uses TRBV5-1 with TRBJ1-1; there is no DNA to check the TCRdb D call of TRBD1. CDR1 is SGHRS and CDR2 is YFSETQ in the germline V gene. The CDR3 runs to 16 residues.

The rearrangement uses TRBV20-1 and TRBJ1-2; lacking DNA, the TRBD1 call made by TCRdb goes unchecked. The CDR3 is 14 amino acids. Per the germline V gene, CDR1 is DFQATT and CDR2 is SNEGSKA (reference sequence). The CDR3 here is CSARDGGVSYGYTF.

This sequence joins TRBV7-9 and TRBJ2-3; TCRdb's D gene call, TRBD1, goes unchecked for lack of DNA. The CDR3 loop spans 14 amino acids. Germline V gives CDR1 SEHNR, CDR2 FQNEAQ (reference sequence). The CDR3 loop reads CASSIDSLTDTQYF.